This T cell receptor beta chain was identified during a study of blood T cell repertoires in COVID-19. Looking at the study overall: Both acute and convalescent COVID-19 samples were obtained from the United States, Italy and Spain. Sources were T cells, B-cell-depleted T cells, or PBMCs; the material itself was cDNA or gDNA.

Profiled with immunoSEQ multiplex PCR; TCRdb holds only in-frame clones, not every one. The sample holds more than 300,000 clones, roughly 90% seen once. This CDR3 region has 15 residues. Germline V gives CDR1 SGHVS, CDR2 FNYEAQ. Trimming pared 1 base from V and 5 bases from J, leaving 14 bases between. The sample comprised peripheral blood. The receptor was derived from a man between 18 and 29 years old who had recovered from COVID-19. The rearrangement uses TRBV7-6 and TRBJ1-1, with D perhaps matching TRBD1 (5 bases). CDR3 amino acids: CASSLVQGGETEAFF. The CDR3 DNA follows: TGTGCCAGCAGCTTAGTGCAGGGCGGGGAAACTGAAGCTTTCTTT.